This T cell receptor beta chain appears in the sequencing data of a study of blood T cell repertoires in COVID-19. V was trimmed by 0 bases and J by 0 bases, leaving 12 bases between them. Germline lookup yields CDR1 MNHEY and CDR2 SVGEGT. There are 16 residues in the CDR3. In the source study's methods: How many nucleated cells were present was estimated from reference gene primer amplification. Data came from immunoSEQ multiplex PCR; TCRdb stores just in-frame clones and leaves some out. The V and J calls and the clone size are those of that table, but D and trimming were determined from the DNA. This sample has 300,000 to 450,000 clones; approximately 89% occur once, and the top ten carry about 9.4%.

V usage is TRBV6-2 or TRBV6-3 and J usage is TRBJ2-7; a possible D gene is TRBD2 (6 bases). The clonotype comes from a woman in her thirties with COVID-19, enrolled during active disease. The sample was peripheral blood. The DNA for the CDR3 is TGTGCCAGCAGTTACTCTCCTCGTAGCGGCTCCTACGAGCAGTACTTC. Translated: CASSYSPRSGSYEQYF.